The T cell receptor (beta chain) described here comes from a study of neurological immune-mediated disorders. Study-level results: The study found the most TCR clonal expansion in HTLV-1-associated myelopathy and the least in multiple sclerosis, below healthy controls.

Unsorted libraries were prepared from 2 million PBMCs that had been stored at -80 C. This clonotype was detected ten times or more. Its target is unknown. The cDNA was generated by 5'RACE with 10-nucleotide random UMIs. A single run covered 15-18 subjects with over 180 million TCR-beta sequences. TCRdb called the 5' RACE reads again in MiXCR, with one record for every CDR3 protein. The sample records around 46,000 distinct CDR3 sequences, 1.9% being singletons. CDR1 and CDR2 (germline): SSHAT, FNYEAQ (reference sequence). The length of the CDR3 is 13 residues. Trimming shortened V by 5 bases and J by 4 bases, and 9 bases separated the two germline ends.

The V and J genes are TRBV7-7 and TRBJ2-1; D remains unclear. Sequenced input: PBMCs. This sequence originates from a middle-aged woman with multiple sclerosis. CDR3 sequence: CASSLGEYNEQFF. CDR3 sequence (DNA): TGTGCCAGCAGCCTCGGAGAATACAATGAGCAGTTCTTC.